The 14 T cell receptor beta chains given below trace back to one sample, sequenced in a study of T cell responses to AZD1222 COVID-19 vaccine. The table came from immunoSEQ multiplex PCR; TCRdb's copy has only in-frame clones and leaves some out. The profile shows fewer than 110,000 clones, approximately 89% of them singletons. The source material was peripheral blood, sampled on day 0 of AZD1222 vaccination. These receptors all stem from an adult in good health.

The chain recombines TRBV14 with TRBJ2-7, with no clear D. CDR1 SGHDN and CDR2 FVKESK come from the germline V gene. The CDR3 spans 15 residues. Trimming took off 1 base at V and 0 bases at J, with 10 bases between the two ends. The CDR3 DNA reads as TGTGCCAGCAGCCAAGGGGTCTATAGCTCCTACGAGCAGTACTTC. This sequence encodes CASSQGVYSSYEQYF.

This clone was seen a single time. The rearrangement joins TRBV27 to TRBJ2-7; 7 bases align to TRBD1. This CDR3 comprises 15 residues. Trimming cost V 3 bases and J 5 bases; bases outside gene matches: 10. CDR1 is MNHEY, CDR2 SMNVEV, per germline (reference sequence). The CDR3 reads CASSFLAGGLNEQYF. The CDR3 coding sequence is TGTGCCAGCAGTTTCCTGGCAGGGGGTTTGAACGAGCAGTACTTC.

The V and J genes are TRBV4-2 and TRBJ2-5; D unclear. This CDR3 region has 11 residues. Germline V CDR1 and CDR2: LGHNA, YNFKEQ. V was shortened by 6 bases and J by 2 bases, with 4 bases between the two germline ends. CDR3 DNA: TGTGCCAGCAGGGGTCAAGAGACCCAGTACTTC. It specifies CASRGQETQYF.

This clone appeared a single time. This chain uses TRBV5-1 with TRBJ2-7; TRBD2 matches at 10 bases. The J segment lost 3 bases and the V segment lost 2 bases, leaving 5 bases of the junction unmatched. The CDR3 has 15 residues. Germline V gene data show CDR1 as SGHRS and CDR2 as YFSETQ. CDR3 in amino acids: CASSLAPSGGYEQYF. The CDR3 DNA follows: TGCGCCAGCAGCTTAGCGCCTAGCGGGGGCTACGAGCAGTACTTC.

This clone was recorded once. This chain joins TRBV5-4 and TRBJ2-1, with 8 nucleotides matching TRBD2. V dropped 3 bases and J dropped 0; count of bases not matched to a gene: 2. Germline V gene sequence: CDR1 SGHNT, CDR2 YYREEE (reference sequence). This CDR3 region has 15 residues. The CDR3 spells CASSYGGGSYNEQFF. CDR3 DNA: TGTGCCAGCAGCTACGGGGGGGGCTCCTACAATGAGCAGTTCTTC.

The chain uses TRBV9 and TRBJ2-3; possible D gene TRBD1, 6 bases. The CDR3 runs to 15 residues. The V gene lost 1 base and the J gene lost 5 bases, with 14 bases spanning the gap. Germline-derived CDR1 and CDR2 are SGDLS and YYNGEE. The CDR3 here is CASSVFAQTGDTQYF. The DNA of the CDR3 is TGTGCCAGCAGCGTATTCGCGCAGACAGGAGATACGCAGTATTTT.

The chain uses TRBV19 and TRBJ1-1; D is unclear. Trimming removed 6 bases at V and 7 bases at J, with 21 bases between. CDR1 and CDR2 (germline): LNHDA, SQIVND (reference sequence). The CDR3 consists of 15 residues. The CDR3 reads CASRYRPYEVNEAFF. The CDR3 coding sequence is TGTGCCAGTAGGTATAGACCATACGAAGTTAATGAAGCTTTCTTT.

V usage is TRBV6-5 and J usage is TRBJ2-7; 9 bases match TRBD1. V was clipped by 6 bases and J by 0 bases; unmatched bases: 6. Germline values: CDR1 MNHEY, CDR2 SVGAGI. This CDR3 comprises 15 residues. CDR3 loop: CASSRDRASSYEQYF. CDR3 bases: TGTGCCAGCAGCCGGGACAGGGCTAGCTCCTACGAGCAGTACTTC.

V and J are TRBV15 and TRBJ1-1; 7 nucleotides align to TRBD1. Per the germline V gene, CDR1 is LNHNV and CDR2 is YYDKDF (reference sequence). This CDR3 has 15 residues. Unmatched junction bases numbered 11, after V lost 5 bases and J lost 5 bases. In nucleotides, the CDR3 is TGTGCCACCAGCCCGGGGACAGCCTGGGTAACTGAAGCTTTCTTT. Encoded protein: CATSPGTAWVTEAFF.

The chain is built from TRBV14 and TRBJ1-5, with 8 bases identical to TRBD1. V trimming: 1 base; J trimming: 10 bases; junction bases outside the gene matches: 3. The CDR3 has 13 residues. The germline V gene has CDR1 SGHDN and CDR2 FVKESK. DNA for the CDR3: TGTGCCAGCAGCCAAGCTACAGGGGGACCCCAGCATTTT. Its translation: CASSQATGGPQHF.

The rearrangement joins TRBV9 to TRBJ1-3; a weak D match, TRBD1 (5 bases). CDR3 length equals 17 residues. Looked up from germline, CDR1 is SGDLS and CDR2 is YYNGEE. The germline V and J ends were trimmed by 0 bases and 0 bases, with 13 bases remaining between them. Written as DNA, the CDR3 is TGTGCCAGCAGCGTAGCGGTGGGGGACCCCTCTGGAAACACCATATATTTT. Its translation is CASSVAVGDPSGNTIYF.

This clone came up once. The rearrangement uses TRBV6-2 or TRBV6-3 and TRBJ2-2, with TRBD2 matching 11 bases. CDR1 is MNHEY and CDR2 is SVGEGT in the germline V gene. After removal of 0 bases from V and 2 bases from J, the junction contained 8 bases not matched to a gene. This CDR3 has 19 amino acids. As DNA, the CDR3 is TGTGCCAGCAGTTACTCGACCCTAGCGGGGGGACTAAACACCGGGGAGCTGTTTTTT. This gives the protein CASSYSTLAGGLNTGELFF.

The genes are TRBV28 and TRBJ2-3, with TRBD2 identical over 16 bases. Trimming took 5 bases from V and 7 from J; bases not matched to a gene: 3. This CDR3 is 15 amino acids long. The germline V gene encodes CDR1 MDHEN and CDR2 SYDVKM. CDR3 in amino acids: CASSGTSGGGNTQYF. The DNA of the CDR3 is TGTGCCAGCAGTGGGACTAGCGGGGGGGGTAATACGCAGTATTTT. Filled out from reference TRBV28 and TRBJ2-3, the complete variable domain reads DVKVTQSSRYLVKRTGEKVFLECVQDMDHENMFWYRQDPGLGLRLIYFSYDVKMKEKGDIPEGYSVSREKKERFSLILESASTNQTSMYLCASSGTSGGGNTQYFGPGTRLTVL.

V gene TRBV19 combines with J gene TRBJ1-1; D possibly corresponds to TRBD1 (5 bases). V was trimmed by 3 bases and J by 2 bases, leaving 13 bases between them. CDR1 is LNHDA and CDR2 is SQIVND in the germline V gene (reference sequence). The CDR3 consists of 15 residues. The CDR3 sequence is CASSMGQGGNTEAFF. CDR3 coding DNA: TGTGCCAGTAGTATGGGGCAGGGAGGTAACACTGAAGCTTTCTTT.